These 4 T cell receptor beta chains were sequenced from one sample in a study of T cells after yellow fever vaccination. TCRdb reprocessed the 5' RACE reads via MiXCR and lists one record per CDR3 protein. Seen here are hundreds of thousands of distinct CDR3 sequences, around 21% observed once, and the top ten hold around an eighth. This specimen was PBMCs, taken 15 days after the yellow fever booster vaccination. Receptor source: a man aged 30 to 45 who received the YFV17D yellow fever vaccine.

This clonotype came up once. The genes are TRBV18 and TRBJ2-5, with no clear D. The CDR3 totals 16 residues. V dropped 3 bases and J dropped 4 bases, with 18 bases sitting between them. Germline V gene data show CDR1 as KGHSH and CDR2 as LQKENI. CDR3 region: CASSPLHSKSVETQYF. In DNA form, the CDR3 reads TGTGCCAGCTCACCTCTTCACAGTAAATCGGTAGAGACCCAGTACTTC.

The sample holds a few counts of this clonotype. V and J are TRBV20-1 and TRBJ1-6; no clear D gene. Germline V gene data show CDR1 as DFQATT and CDR2 as SNEGSKA (reference sequence). Trimming shortened V by 2 bases and J by 0 bases, and 8 bases separated the two germline ends. The CDR3 has 15 amino acids. The CDR3 DNA sequence: TGCAGTGCTAGACCACAGAGCTCCTATAATTCACCCCTCCACTTT. This codes for CSARPQSSYNSPLHF.

The DNA for the CDR3 is TGTGCCAGGGGAGGGGAAACCTTC. Translating gives CARGGETF. The chain uses TRBV12-3 or TRBV12-4 and TRBJ1-2, with D possibly matching TRBD1 (5 bases). CDR3 length: 8 residues. Between the trimmed V and J ends, which lost 9 bases and 14 bases, there was a span of 10 bases.

This sequence joins TRBV7-2 and TRBJ1-2; D is undetermined. This CDR3 contains 11 residues. The germline V gene encodes CDR1 SGHTA and CDR2 FQGNSA. V dropped 9 bases and J dropped 4 bases, with 9 bases sitting between them. As DNA, the CDR3 is TGTGCCAGAAGCCTGGGCTATGGCTACACCTTC. It is translated as CARSLGYGYTF.